The 27 T cell receptor beta chains listed next were all sequenced from one sample in a study of T cells in Graves' hyperthyroidism and ophthalmopathy. Amplified TCR beta CDR3 regions derived from RNA transcripts. HTBI primers drove first-round RT-PCR of the TCR CDR3. TCRdb reprocessed the multiplex PCR reads with MiXCR, giving one entry per CDR3 protein. Among a few hundred thousand distinct CDR3 sequences listed, around 15% were seen once. The sequencing input was blood. The receptor set was obtained from a woman in her 40s with Graves' ophthalmopathy.

This clonotype has just one count. A much larger clone sits a single nucleotide away, making a read error possible. The rearrangement joins TRBV9 to TRBJ2-7; TRBD2 might be the D (5 bases). This CDR3 contains 15 residues. Trimming cost V 0 bases and J 7 bases, with 17 bases left between them. Per germline, CDR1 SGDLS and CDR2 YYNGEE. CDR3 DNA sequence: TGTGCCAGCAGCGTAGGGGCGGGTACATACAATGAGCAGTACTTC. This encodes CASSVGAGTYNEQYF.

There are many counts of this clonotype. The V gene is TRBV12-3 or TRBV12-4, the J gene TRBJ1-6, with unresolved D. Trimming shortened V by 3 bases and J by 7 bases, and 7 bases separated the two germline ends. The CDR3 covers 13 residues. CDR3 in amino acids: CASSFDLNSPLHF. In DNA, the CDR3 is TGTGCCAGCAGTTTTGACTTGAATTCACCCCTCCACTTT.

This clonotype was seen many times. The chain uses TRBV10-3 and TRBJ2-5; D is uncertain. Germline CDR1 is ENHRY and CDR2 is SYGVKD. V dropped 3 bases and J dropped 5 bases, with 7 bases sitting between them. CDR3 length equals 12 residues. As DNA, the CDR3 is TGTGCCATCAGTGATGGGGTGGAGACCCAGTACTTC. It encodes CAISDGVETQYF.

The sample holds a few counts of this clonotype. This rearrangement joins TRBV20-1 to TRBJ1-2, with 8 bases lining up with TRBD1. CDR1 and CDR2 from the germline V gene are DFQATT and SNEGSKA (reference sequence). V trimming: 6 bases; J trimming: 0 bases; junction bases outside the gene matches: 6. This CDR3 region has 14 residues. This chain's CDR3 is CSARTGNANYGYTF. The CDR3, as DNA: TGCAGTGCCAGGACAGGGAACGCTAACTATGGCTACACCTTC.

A few counts support this clonotype. V usage is TRBV20-1 and J usage is TRBJ2-7; no clear D. Trimming left V 3 bases short and J 2 bases short, with 11 bases between. Germline CDR1 and CDR2: DFQATT and SNEGSKA (reference sequence). The CDR3 has 13 amino acids. CDR3 region: CSASIPRTYEQYF. Written as DNA, the CDR3 is TGCAGTGCTAGCATTCCCAGGACCTACGAGCAGTACTTC.

The table lists this clonotype with many counts. This sequence joins TRBV7-2 and TRBJ2-7, with D perhaps TRBD1 or TRBD2 (7 bases each). The germline gives CDR1 SGHTA, CDR2 FQGNSA. The CDR3 is 16 amino acids. With 5 bases removed from V and 2 bases from J, the gap between germline ends came to 19 bases. CDR3 DNA sequence: TGTGCCAGCAGCGCCATATGGGGAGGGGGCGCCTACGAGCAGTACTTC. This encodes CASSAIWGGGAYEQYF.

A remark on this clonotype: Since no conserved phenylalanine or tryptophan closes the CDR3, a read error is the likely cause. This sequence joins TRBV7-2 and TRBJ2-7; 10 bases match TRBD1. Germline loops: CDR1 SGHTA, CDR2 FQGNSA. The CDR3 covers 15 residues. Unmatched junction bases numbered 9, after V lost 4 bases and J lost 6 bases. In DNA, the CDR3 is TGTGCCAGCAGCTACGGCGGGACAGGGGATCGCGAGCAGTACCTC. Its translation is CASSYGGTGDREQYL.

The table lists this clonotype with many counts. This chain joins TRBV2 and TRBJ1-3; TRBD1 agrees at 10 bases. The CDR3 length is 15 residues. The V segment lost 8 bases and the J segment 0 bases; nucleotides outside the gene matches: 4. CDR1 SNHLY and CDR2 FYNNEI come from the germline V gene. The CDR3 bases are TGTGCCAGCGGGACAGGGGCCAACTCTGGAAACACCATATATTTT. Amino acid sequence: CASGTGANSGNTIYF.

This clonotype was seen repeatedly, ten times or more. J is TRBJ2-7 and V is TRBV7-8; D gene ambiguous. V was clipped by 6 bases and J by 4 bases, with 10 bases between them. The length of the CDR3 is 12 residues. CDR1 and CDR2 from the germline V gene are SGHVS and FQNEAQ. This CDR3 is CASRTTIYEQYF. The CDR3 nucleotides read TGTGCCAGCAGGACCACGATATACGAGCAGTACTTC. The full variable domain, in which reference TRBV7-8 and TRBJ2-7 provide the parts outside the CDR3, is GAGVSQSPRYKVAKRGQDVALRCDPISGHVSLFWYQQALGQGPEFLTYFQNEAQLDKSGLPSDRFFAERPEGSVSTLKIQRTQQEDSAVYLCASRTTIYEQYFGPGTRLTVT.

This clonotype was seen at least ten times. The rearrangement joins TRBV27 to TRBJ2-1; 9 bases fit TRBD2. The trim removed 3 bases at V and 9 bases at J, leaving 6 bases unmatched. CDR1 MNHEY and CDR2 SMNVEV come from the germline V gene (reference sequence). The CDR3 consists of 14 residues. The CDR3 loop reads CASSFLAGDLEQFF. The CDR3 DNA sequence: TGTGCCAGCAGTTTTTTAGCGGGGGACCTTGAGCAGTTCTTC.

Ten or more counts support this clonotype. V is TRBV12-5 and J is TRBJ1-2, with TRBD1 identical over 10 bases. Germline CDR1 LGHNT, CDR2 FRNRAP. The J segment lost 8 bases and the V segment lost 4 bases, leaving 7 bases of the junction unmatched. There are 14 residues in the CDR3. CDR3 coding DNA: TGTGCTAGTGGTTGGGACAGGGGCGCGAACGGCTACACCTTC. It translates to CASGWDRGANGYTF.

The J gene is TRBJ2-1, the V gene TRBV7-8; 8 bases map to TRBD1. There are 16 residues in the CDR3. Germline V gene data show CDR1 as SGHVS and CDR2 as FQNEAQ. V shed 5 bases and J 0 bases; nucleotides not matched to a gene: 6. The CDR3 sequence is CASSLRDRSSYNEQFF. The CDR3 DNA sequence: TGTGCCAGCAGCCTAAGGGACAGGAGCTCCTACAATGAGCAGTTCTTC.

This clonotype has at least ten counts. The CDR3 coding sequence is TGTGCCAGCAGTTACCCCGGACTAGCGGGGGCCGCTTACAATGAGCAGTTCTTC. This translates into CASSYPGLAGAAYNEQFF. The chain recombines TRBV6-5 with TRBJ2-1; 13 bases map to TRBD2. The J segment lost 4 bases and the V segment lost 2 bases, leaving 8 bases of the junction unmatched. Germline CDR1 is MNHEY and CDR2 is SVGAGI. This CDR3 is built from 18 residues.

The V gene is TRBV27, the J gene TRBJ1-1, with D perhaps TRBD1 (6 bases). The germline V gene encodes CDR1 MNHEY and CDR2 SMNVEV (reference sequence). V was cut by 6 bases and J by 6 bases, with 14 bases left in between. The CDR3 consists of 13 residues. The chain's CDR3 is CASSPAGVAEAFF. The CDR3 DNA sequence: TGTGCCAGCAGCCCGGCAGGGGTCGCTGAAGCTTTCTTT.

This clonotype has ten or more counts. The chain is built from TRBV7-2 and TRBJ2-3; D gene unclear. This CDR3 contains 16 residues. Trimming stripped 5 bases from V and 3 bases from J, with 18 bases between. Germline CDR1 and CDR2: SGHTA and FQGNSA. CDR3 coding DNA: TGTGCCAGCAGCCCCGAGATTCATAAAGCGACAGATACGCAGTATTTT. Translation gives CASSPEIHKATDTQYF.

This clonotype has more than one count but fewer than ten. CDR3 nucleotides: TGTGCCAGTAGTAAACGGACAGGACCTGAAAAACTGTTTTTT. Encoded protein: CASSKRTGPEKLFF. This chain uses TRBV19 with TRBJ1-4, with 7 positions matching TRBD1. The CDR3 has 14 amino acids. V trimming: 4 bases; J trimming: 7 bases; junction bases outside the gene matches: 6. Germline V gives CDR1 LNHDA, CDR2 SQIVND (reference sequence).

This clonotype was found many times. The chain recombines TRBV2 with TRBJ2-2; D unclear. This CDR3 has 15 amino acids. CDR1 is SNHLY, CDR2 FYNNEI, per germline. Trimming removed 2 bases at V and 4 bases at J, with 11 bases between. This CDR3 reads CASSERPFLTGELFF. The CDR3, as DNA: TGTGCCAGCAGTGAAAGACCCTTTCTCACCGGGGAGCTGTTTTTT.

This clonotype occurred a few times. This rearrangement joins TRBV6-1 to TRBJ2-6; D gene uncertain. The CDR3 has 14 residues. Germline lookup yields CDR1 MNHNS and CDR2 SASEGT. Deletions cut 7 bases from V and 0 bases from J, with 7 bases between. CDR3 DNA sequence: TGTGCCAGCAATCAAAACTCTGGGGCCAACGTCCTGACTTTC. It encodes CASNQNSGANVLTF.

Of note for this clonotype: This may be a read error: a much more frequent sequence differs by one nucleotide. The genes are TRBV27 and TRBJ2-1, with D maybe TRBD2 (6 bases). Trimming pared 5 bases from V and 6 bases from J, leaving 29 bases between. The CDR3 extends over 19 amino acids. Germline V gene sequence: CDR1 MNHEY, CDR2 SMNVEV (reference sequence). The CDR3 DNA reads TGTGCCAGCAGTCCCAAAATTACTAGCAGAGCCCCGCCCCTCAATGAGCAGTTCTTC. Protein sequence: CASSPKITSRAPPLNEQFF.

This clonotype has more than one count but fewer than ten. The chain is built from TRBV2 and TRBJ1-1; possible D gene TRBD1, 6 bases. Germline-derived CDR1 and CDR2 are SNHLY and FYNNEI. The length of the CDR3 is 13 residues. Trimming pared 10 bases from V and 5 bases from J, leaving 17 bases between. The CDR3 DNA follows: TGTGCCACCAAAACAGGGAGAGAGACTGAAGCTTTCTTT. This translates into CATKTGRETEAFF. The full variable domain, its missing parts supplied by reference TRBV2 and TRBJ1-1, is EPEVTQTPSHQVTQMGQEVILRCVPISNHLYFYWYRQILGQKVEFLVSFYNNEISEKSEIFDDQFSVERPDGSNFTLKIRSTKLEDSAMYFCATKTGRETEAFFGQGTRLTVV.

This clonotype was found many times. CDR3 in DNA: TGCAGTGCTAGCAGCAGAAACTATAATTCACCCCTCCACTTT. The encoded protein is CSASSRNYNSPLHF. The chain joins TRBV20-1 to TRBJ1-6; D remains ambiguous. With 3 bases removed from V and 3 bases from J, the gap between germline ends came to 9 bases. Germline CDR1 DFQATT, CDR2 SNEGSKA (reference sequence). The CDR3 has 14 residues.

This clonotype came up many times. The chain carries TRBV2 and TRBJ2-2; D is perhaps TRBD2 (6 bases). With 6 bases removed from V and 2 bases from J, the gap between germline ends came to 10 bases. The germline CDR1 and CDR2 sequences are SNHLY and FYNNEI. The CDR3 contains 14 residues. In DNA form, the CDR3 reads TGTGCCAGCAGCCGACTAGTTAACACCGGGGAGCTGTTTTTT. It codes for CASSRLVNTGELFF.

In its sample, this clonotype was seen many times. The genes are TRBV2 and TRBJ1-4; D is ambiguous. V lost 1 base, J lost 8 bases, and 14 bases lay in between. The CDR3 has 15 residues. The germline V gene has CDR1 SNHLY and CDR2 FYNNEI. The CDR3 DNA follows: TGTGCCAGCAGTGAAGTGAAAGGGATGGGAGAAAAACTGTTTTTT. Its protein product is CASSEVKGMGEKLFF.

This chain uses TRBV29-1 with TRBJ2-7, with D unresolved. V dropped 4 bases and J dropped 0 bases, with 10 bases sitting between them. Germline CDR1 SQVTM, CDR2 ANQGSEA. The CDR3 consists of 13 residues. The CDR3 bases are TGCAGCGTTGTAAACGGCCTCTCCTACGAGCAGTACTTC. Translation gives CSVVNGLSYEQYF.

This clonotype showed up just a few times. The chain has TRBV2 and TRBJ1-5; D is perhaps TRBD1 (5 bases). The CDR3 consists of 17 residues. Per germline, CDR1 SNHLY and CDR2 FYNNEI. V lost 4 bases and J 6 bases, leaving 22 bases between the germline ends. CDR3 nucleotides: TGTGCCAGCAGTGGGACCGGAGGGGAAGGTACTAGTCAGCCCCAGCATTTT. Its protein product is CASSGTGGEGTSQPQHF.

The chain joins TRBV7-9 to TRBJ1-2, with unresolved D. The V end lost 0 bases, the J end lost 8 bases, and 19 bases lay between the germline ends. The CDR3 spans 16 residues. CDR1 is SEHNR, CDR2 FQNEAQ, per germline (reference sequence). CDR3 bases: TGTGCCAGCAGCTTAGCGAAGGGAGGACCCGATAGAGGCTACACCTTC. It translates to CASSLAKGGPDRGYTF.

This rearrangement joins TRBV27 to TRBJ2-7; D is perhaps TRBD1 (6 bases). This CDR3 has 18 residues. Per germline, CDR1 MNHEY and CDR2 SMNVEV (reference sequence). V lost 5 bases and J 4 bases, leaving 27 bases between the germline ends. CDR3 sequence (DNA): TGTGCCAGCAGTCCCCCCACGCGACCGGGGATGAGGGGGTACGAGCAGTACTTC. Protein product: CASSPPTRPGMRGYEQYF.